This T cell receptor (beta chain) derives from a study of T-cell reconstitution after alpha-beta-depleted transplantation in children. Findings of the study overall: Where some patients showed high TCRbeta diversity at day 60, it came from recipient T cells and thymic progenitors that had survived. T-cell counts and diversity were attributed mostly to newly produced T cells one year after transplant. Expanded clones from the graft, numbering several hundred, reportedly supplied alpha-beta T cells about two months after transplant.

Unique molecular identifiers were incorporated during preparation of the TCRbeta library. Via MiXCR, TCRdb re-called the PCR reads, giving one row per CDR3 protein. The sample carries 250,000 to 400,000 distinct CDR3 sequences, approximately 20% recorded once. The CDR3 contains 14 residues. The ends lost 4 bases at V and 6 bases at J; junction bases unmatched: 7. Germline values: CDR1 SGHRS, CDR2 YFSETQ. In the case of this clonotype: The target antigen is unknown.

The chain has TRBV5-1 and TRBJ2-3, with 8 bases fitting TRBD2. The clonotype originates from a male patient younger than 18 who had a stem cell transplant for acute lymphoblastic leukemia, so the T cells may come from the graft donor. Source: PBMCs, mostly from graft donor cells, taken 180 days after TCRalphabeta/CD19-depleted stem cell transplant. The CDR3 DNA is TGCGCCAGCAGCCTTACGGGAGGGATTGATACGCAGTATTTT. Its protein product is CASSLTGGIDTQYF. The variable domain in full, with the rest retrieved from reference TRBV5-1 and TRBJ2-3, is KAGVTQTPRYLIKTRGQQVTLSCSPISGHRSVSWYQQTPGQGLQFLFEYFSETQRNKGNFPGRFSGRQFSNSRSEMNVSTLELGDSALYLCASSLTGGIDTQYFGPGTRLTVL.